These 26 T cell receptor beta chains came from one sample sequenced in a study of T cells in women clearing cervical HPV infection. Some clones are missing from TCRdb's copy, which holds only in-frame ones; the method was immunoSEQ multiplex PCR. The record lists some 41,000 clones, of which the ten most abundant hold around 5.5%. What was sequenced was blood buffy coat. The receptor source for this set is a woman aged 18 to 75 with a cervical HPV16 infection that either progressed to CIN3+ or cleared (not recorded which).

As for this clone: Sequencing ends 3 residues short of the CDR3 end; the germline J gene provides the rest. The chain is built from TRBV6-1 and TRBJ2-4; no clear D gene. The CDR3 loop spans 15 amino acids. Germline lookup yields CDR1 MNHNS and CDR2 SASEGT. The CDR3: CASSEGIYSNQPQYF. CDR3 DNA, as far as it was read: TGTGCCAGCAGTGAAGGCATTTATAGCAATCAGCCT.

A remark on this clone: The read comes to an end 3 residues before the CDR3 does, leaving the germline J gene to fill in the end. The chain couples TRBV28 to TRBJ1-2; 8 bases are a match to TRBD1. CDR3 length equals 17 residues. With 11 bases clipped from V and 7 bases from J, the junction kept 24 bases outside the gene matches. Germline V CDR1 and CDR2: MDHEN, SYDVKM. The CDR3 DNA, read in part, is TGTGCCGGGGGGGACAGGCCGACTATGGTGCCCAACGGTGGC. Translated: CAGGDRPTMVPNGG. The CDR3 reads in full as CAGGDRPTMVPNGGYTF.

Turning to this clone: The missing CDR3 end, 3 residues past where the read stops, is filled in from the germline J gene. This sequence joins TRBV7-6 and TRBJ2-7; TRBD2 matches 13 bases. Germline lookup yields CDR1 SGHVS and CDR2 FNYEAQ. V dropped 4 bases and J dropped 5; count of bases not matched to a gene: 2. The CDR3 is 14 residues long. CDR3 amino acids: CASSSGTSGNEQYF. The sequenced part of the CDR3 DNA is TGTGCCAGCAGCTCCGGGACTAGCGGGAACGAG.

Here the CDR3 reads CASSADDRDIRGYTF. Partial CDR3 DNA: TGTGCCAGCAGCGCCGACGACAGGGATATTCGCGGC. This chain links TRBV11-2 with TRBJ1-2; 7 nucleotides line up with TRBD1. The DNA ends 3 residues before the CDR3 does, and the rest of the CDR3 is filled in from the germline J gene. The germline V gene encodes CDR1 SGHAT and CDR2 FQNNGV. The CDR3 is 15 amino acids. Based on the CDR3 plus reference TRBV11-2 and TRBJ1-2, the full variable domain is EAGVAQSPRYKIIEKRQSVAFWCNPISGHATLYWYQQILGQGPKLLIQFQNNGVVDDSQLPKDRFSAERLKGVDSTLKIQPAKLEDSAVYLCASSADDRDIRGYTFGSGTRLTVV.

A remark on this clone: The sequence runs out 3 residues before the end of the CDR3; the remainder is reconstructed from the germline J gene. The chain employs TRBV2 and TRBJ1-2; D might be TRBD1 (5 bases). This CDR3 contains 15 residues. Germline CDR1 reads SNHLY; CDR2 reads FYNNEI. The CDR3 bases that were read are TGTGCCAGCAGTGAACTTCGGGACTTATCAGATACC. Translating it yields CASSELRDLSDT. The whole CDR3 region reads CASSELRDLSDTYTF. Full variable domain (remainder filled in from reference TRBV2 and TRBJ1-2): EPEVTQTPSHQVTQMGQEVILRCVPISNHLYFYWYRQILGQKVEFLVSFYNNEISEKSEIFDDQFSVERPDGSNFTLKIRSTKLEDSAMYFCASSELRDLSDTYTFGSGTRLTVV.

Concerning this clone itself: The read falls 3 residues short of the CDR3 end, and the missing part is taken from the germline J gene. The chain links TRBV5-6 to TRBJ2-5; D is undetermined. Trimming stripped 3 bases from V and 1 base from J, with 7 bases between. This CDR3 has 13 amino acids. Germline V gene lookup returns CDR1 SGHDT and CDR2 YYEEEE. CDR3 region: CASSSGPQETQYF. The sequenced CDR3 bases are TGTGCCAGCAGCTCAGGTCCCCAAGAGACC.

With respect to this clone: The read gets to within 3 residues of the CDR3 end, and the germline J gene fills in the rest. This sequence joins TRBV25-1 and TRBJ1-1; D is possibly TRBD1 (5 bases). CDR3 length equals 16 residues. V lost 5 bases to trimming and J lost 1 base, with 17 bases between them. Germline values: CDR1 MGHDK, CDR2 SYGVNS. The sequenced CDR3 bases are TGTGCCAGCAGTCAAACGTGGTCAGGGCGGAACACTGAA. Translation: CASSQTWSGRNTE. The full-length CDR3 reads as CASSQTWSGRNTEAFF.

On this clone: The read is 3 residues too short to cover the CDR3 end, so that end is filled in from the germline J gene. The genes are TRBV7-7 and TRBJ2-3; 9 bases are a match to TRBD1. The CDR3 has 15 residues. Germline V CDR1 and CDR2: SSHAT, FNYEAQ (reference sequence). CDR3 DNA, as far as it was read: TGTGCCAGCAGCTTAGATTCAGACAGGGGGGCGACG. Amino acids: CASSLDSDRGAT. The CDR3 reads in full as CASSLDSDRGATQYF.

On this clone: The CDR3 end lies 3 residues beyond the end of the read and is filled in from the germline J gene. The chain recombines TRBV29-1 with TRBJ2-5; TRBD2 agrees at 7 bases. Germline assignment: CDR1 SQVTM and CDR2 ANQGSEA. V shed 4 bases and J 4 bases; nucleotides not matched to a gene: 6. The CDR3 is made up of 13 amino acids. This chain's CDR3 is CSVGVGGTETQYF. The covered CDR3 bases are TGCAGCGTTGGGGTGGGGGGGACAGAGACC.

The DNA read from the CDR3 is TGCAGCGTTGAAGATCTCGTCGGGGGCTATGGC. Residues: CSVEDLVGGYG. The entire CDR3 protein is CSVEDLVGGYGYTF. This chain links TRBV29-1 with TRBJ1-2; D possibly corresponds to TRBD1 (5 bases). From the germline J gene comes the end of the CDR3, since the read stops 3 residues before it. The CDR3 is 14 amino acids. V dropped 0 bases and J dropped 4 bases, with 12 bases sitting between them. Looked up from germline, CDR1 is SQVTM and CDR2 is ANQGSEA.

About this clone: The read comes to an end 3 residues before the CDR3 does, leaving the germline J gene to fill in the end. This chain connects TRBV20-1 to TRBJ1-6; a possible D gene is TRBD1 (5 bases). Per the germline V gene, CDR1 is DFQATT and CDR2 is SNEGSKA (reference sequence). The CDR3 runs 15 residues. V lost 3 bases and J lost 0, with 9 bases in between. CDR3 protein: CSARPGGSYNSPLHF. The CDR3 DNA, read in part, is TGCAGTGCTAGGCCGGGGGGCTCCTATAATTCACCC.

On this clone itself: The sequenced fragment ends 3 residues before the CDR3 boundary, so the rest is inferred from the germline J gene. V and J are TRBV28 and TRBJ2-3; D is perhaps TRBD2 (5 bases). The V and J ends lost 3 bases and 2 bases respectively, with 9 bases between them. The CDR3 loop spans 14 amino acids. Germline V gene data show CDR1 as MDHEN and CDR2 as SYDVKM. The CDR3 sequence: CASSFGEFTDTQYF. The DNA read from the CDR3 is TGTGCCAGCAGTTTCGGGGAGTTCACAGATACG.

To note about this clone: The read comes to an end 3 residues before the CDR3 does, leaving the germline J gene to fill in the end. The chain links TRBV7-6 to TRBJ2-5, with 8 bases that match TRBD1. The germline V gene encodes CDR1 SGHVS and CDR2 FNYEAQ. The CDR3 totals 15 residues. V shed 5 bases and J 4 bases; nucleotides not matched to a gene: 9. Partial CDR3 DNA: TGTGCCAGCAGCCCATCCGGGACAGGAGGAGAGACC. Residues: CASSPSGTGGET. The whole CDR3 reads CASSPSGTGGETQYF.

Regarding this clone: The junction does not match germline at one end; this may be a read error. Coverage ceases 3 residues before the CDR3 finishes, and the germline J gene fills in the end. This chain joins TRBV5-1 and TRBJ2-3; D perhaps matches TRBD2 (6 bases). Germline loops: CDR1 SGHRS, CDR2 YFSETQ. This CDR3 comprises 15 residues. The DNA read from the CDR3 is TGCGCCAGCAGCTTGGCGGCGGGATTCGCAGAGACG. Encoded protein: CASSLAAGFAET. The whole CDR3 region reads CASSLAAGFAETQYF.

To note about this clone: The missing CDR3 end, 3 residues past where the read stops, is filled in from the germline J gene. The J gene is TRBJ1-1, the V gene TRBV7-9; no clear D. V lost 2 bases to trimming and J lost 5 bases, with 9 bases between them. CDR1 and CDR2 (germline): SEHNR, FQNEAQ (reference sequence). The CDR3 covers 13 residues. The sequenced part of the CDR3 DNA is TGTGCCAGCAGCTTAAGCGTTCAGACTGAA. It yields the protein CASSLSVQTE. The CDR3, in full, reads CASSLSVQTEAFF.

A remark on this clone: The sequence runs out 3 residues before the end of the CDR3; the remainder is reconstructed from the germline J gene. V usage is TRBV6-2 or TRBV6-3 and J usage is TRBJ2-7; tentative D call: TRBD2 (6 bases). This CDR3 region has 16 residues. Germline values: CDR1 MNHEY, CDR2 SVGEGT. V shed 6 bases and J shed 6 bases, with 24 bases lying between them. Partial CDR3 DNA: TGTGCCAGCAGCCAATCGGAGGGGTGGTCGGAGGGCGAG. Residues: CASSQSEGWSEGE. The whole CDR3 protein is CASSQSEGWSEGEQYF.

For this clone: The read ends 3 residues early relative to the CDR3; the germline J gene fills the gap. The chain recombines TRBV2 with TRBJ2-2; no firm D call. The CDR3 is made up of 11 amino acids. Germline loops: CDR1 SNHLY, CDR2 FYNNEI. Partial CDR3 DNA: TGTGCCAGCAGTGTGGCTGAAAAG. This encodes CASSVAEK. In full, the CDR3 reads CASSVAEKLFF. The full variable domain, rest sourced from reference TRBV2 and TRBJ2-2, is EPEVTQTPSHQVTQMGQEVILRCVPISNHLYFYWYRQILGQKVEFLVSFYNNEISEKSEIFDDQFSVERPDGSNFTLKIRSTKLEDSAMYFCASSVAEKLFFGEGSRLTVL.

As for this clone: Read sequence stops 3 residues before the CDR3 end, and the germline J gene provides the missing end. The chain uses TRBV14 and TRBJ2-3, with D perhaps matching TRBD2 (5 bases). Per the germline V gene, CDR1 is SGHDN and CDR2 is FVKESK. Trimming left V 4 bases short and J 8 bases short, with 16 bases between. This CDR3 spans 14 amino acids. CDR3 sequence reads: CASSPIQLVATQYF. CDR3 bases read: TGTGCCAGCAGCCCCATTCAACTAGTAGCTACG.

A word on this clone: Coverage ceases 3 residues before the CDR3 finishes, and the germline J gene fills in the end. V gene TRBV20-1 combines with J gene TRBJ2-5, with 7 nucleotides matching TRBD1. CDR1 is DFQATT and CDR2 is SNEGSKA in the germline V gene (reference sequence). This CDR3 spans 13 amino acids. The part of the CDR3 DNA that was read is TGCAGTGCTAGAGATGAACAGGGGCGAACC. Translation gives CSARDEQGRT. The whole CDR3 protein reads CSARDEQGRTQYF.

As for this clone: The read ends 3 residues before the CDR3 terminus; that terminus is restored from the germline J gene. The chain joins TRBV2 to TRBJ1-5; 9 bases map to TRBD1. The V gene end was trimmed by 6 bases and the J gene end by 2 bases; junction bases not matched to a gene: 5. Germline loops: CDR1 SNHLY, CDR2 FYNNEI. There are 15 residues in the CDR3. This CDR3 reads CASRTGQGGNQPQHF. Partial CDR3 DNA: TGTGCCAGCAGGACGGGACAGGGTGGCAATCAGCCC.

Worth noting for this clone: The CDR3 end is not reached by the read, which stops 3 residues before it; the germline J gene fills it in. The V gene is TRBV7-9, the J gene TRBJ1-2; 7 nucleotides align to TRBD1. Germline V gives CDR1 SEHNR, CDR2 FQNEAQ (reference sequence). The CDR3 spans 13 residues. CDR3 DNA (partial): TGTGCCATTCTCCCCGGGACAGACTACGAC. Encoded protein: CAILPGTDYD. The CDR3 in full is CAILPGTDYDYTF.

A word on this clone: The sequence runs out 3 residues before the end of the CDR3; the remainder is reconstructed from the germline J gene. The rearrangement joins TRBV20-1 to TRBJ2-7, with TRBD1 identical over 10 bases. Trimming removed 5 bases from V and 6 bases from J; junction bases left unmatched: 7. CDR1 and CDR2 from the germline V gene are DFQATT and SNEGSKA (reference sequence). The CDR3 length is 13 residues. CDR3 region: CSAERDRGGEQYF. CDR3 bases read: TGCAGTGCTGAGAGGGACAGGGGAGGCGAG.

Comments on this clone: The read stops 3 residues short of the end of the CDR3; the missing end is completed from the germline J gene. The chain couples TRBV7-2 to TRBJ2-7; D is perhaps TRBD1 (6 bases). The CDR3 runs to 13 residues. Germline CDR1 and CDR2: SGHTA and FQGNSA. V lost 6 bases and J lost 3, with 12 bases in between. This chain's CDR3 is CASSAPGDYEQYF. The sequenced part of the CDR3 DNA is TGTGCCAGCAGTGCCCCAGGGGACTACGAG.

Comment on this clone: The CDR3 is cut off 3 residues early in the read; its end comes from the germline J gene. The rearrangement links TRBV13 to TRBJ1-2; 10 bases map to TRBD1. The V gene's germline CDR1 is PRHDT and CDR2 FYEKMQ (reference sequence). The CDR3 runs 15 residues. The CDR3 here is CASSSVTGGLSDYTF. CDR3 bases read: TGTGCCAGCAGCTCCGTGACAGGGGGCCTTTCGGAC.

A remark on this clone: The read ends 3 residues shy of where the CDR3 ends; the end is completed using the germline J gene. This chain joins TRBV7-2 and TRBJ2-2; 7 nucleotides line up with TRBD1. The ends lost 5 bases at V and 7 bases at J; junction bases unmatched: 7. Germline V lookup: CDR1 SGHTA, CDR2 FQGNSA. The CDR3 is 14 amino acids. CDR3 region: CASSNLAGGGELFF. CDR3 DNA (partial): TGTGCCAGCAGCAATCTAGCAGGGGGCGGGGAG.

The CDR3 region is CSASGTSVYNEQFF. Partial CDR3 DNA: TGCAGTGCTAGCGGCACTAGCGTCTACAATGAG. This chain uses TRBV20-1 with TRBJ2-1; the match to TRBD2 covers 7 bases. The CDR3 end lies 3 residues beyond the end of the read and is filled in from the germline J gene. Germline assignment: CDR1 DFQATT and CDR2 SNEGSKA (reference sequence). V dropped 3 bases and J dropped 3; count of bases not matched to a gene: 5. The CDR3 has 14 amino acids.